Listed here is a single TCR beta chain. The data derive from a study of OX40 agonist ivuxolimab in advanced cancers. Overall study: It was ivuxolimab, an agonistic anti-OX40 (CD134) antibody, that patients were treated with.

The protocol was immunoSEQ multiplex PCR, while the TCRdb copy is restricted to in-frame clones and leaves out a portion. This sample carries more than 55,000 clones, 79% of them seen once, and the ten largest clones take about 11%. Blood sampling took place at baseline, cycle 4 day 1, and cycle 7 day 1. The CDR3 spans 15 residues. The V call is TRBV21-1, the J call TRBJ2-7; the table calls TRBD2, which could not be checked here. TRBV21-1 is assigned pseudogene status. This specimen was CD4+ or CD8+ T cells sorted from blood, taken in a trial of the OX40 agonist ivuxolimab. This TCR was recovered from an adult with an advanced solid tumor such as melanoma, head and neck, liver or kidney cancer. CDR3 nucleotides: TGTGCCAGCAGCAATAGCGGGGGGAACTCCTACGAGCAGTACTTC. It codes for CASSNSGGNSYEQYF.